Sequencing of this T cell receptor beta chain was carried out in a study of blood T cell repertoires in COVID-19. For the study at large: The cDNA or gDNA used as material had been derived from T cells, B-cell-depleted T cells, or PBMCs.

Only in-frame clones appear in the TCRdb table, and some are missing; sequencing was by immunoSEQ multiplex PCR. The repertoire holds 140,000 to 150,000 clones, with around 78% as singletons. The CDR3 has 14 amino acids. Germline CDR1 is WNHNN and CDR2 is SYGVQD (reference sequence). The V and J ends lost 4 bases and 4 bases, in that order; junction bases with no gene match: 2. The chain is built from TRBV10-1 and TRBJ2-1; TRBD2 matches at 9 bases. Sequencing was carried out using peripheral blood. This TCR was sampled from a woman in her fifties or sixties with acute or convalescent COVID-19. The CDR3 region is CASSGTSGYNEQFF. For the CDR3, the DNA is TGCGCCAGCAGTGGTACTAGCGGGTACAATGAGCAGTTCTTC.